These 18 T cell receptor beta chains originate from one sample sequenced in a study of breast tumors, draining lymph nodes, adjacent tissues. Using its own MiXCR run on the multiplex PCR reads, TCRdb lists one record per CDR3 protein. There are about 230,000 distinct CDR3 sequences in the sample; approximately 31% occur only once, and 1.3% to 1.5% lies in the top ten. Samples came from axillary lymph nodes draining the breast cancer. Sequenced: axillary lymph node tissue. Every receptor here comes from a female donor with breast cancer. Some clones in this sample may be carry-over from other donors' samples.

This clonotype appeared a few times. This may come from a read error, since a much larger clone is one base off. The chain recombines TRBV11-3 with TRBJ2-7; D unclear. This CDR3 is built from 15 residues. The germline gives CDR1 SGHNT, CDR2 YENEEA. Between the trimmed V and J ends, which lost 5 bases and 7 bases, there was a span of 21 bases. Here the CDR3 reads CASSPYEGALEEQYF. CDR3 nucleotides: TGTGCCAGCAGCCCCTACGAAGGAGCACTGGAAGAGCAGTACTTC.

About this clonotype: Given a much more abundant clone one base away, this may be a read error. The chain links TRBV6-6 to TRBJ2-3; tentatively, D is TRBD1 or TRBD2 (5 bases each). In germline, CDR1 is MNHNY, CDR2 SVGAGI (reference sequence). The CDR3 consists of 13 residues. The CDR3 spells CASGYGGTDTQYF. The CDR3 DNA reads TGTGCCAGCGGTTATGGGGGAACAGATACGCAGTATTTT.

Many counts were recorded for this clonotype. The chain carries TRBV7-9 and TRBJ2-3; D not certain. V was pared by 1 base and J by 2 bases, with 10 bases between. Germline CDR1 SEHNR, CDR2 FQNEAQ (reference sequence). This CDR3 comprises 15 residues. This CDR3 reads CASSLDIAVTDTQYF. The CDR3 nucleotides read TGTGCCAGCAGCTTAGACATCGCCGTCACAGATACGCAGTATTTT. The full variable domain, rest sourced from reference TRBV7-9 and TRBJ2-3, is DTGVSQNPRHKITKRGQNVTFRCDPISEHNRLYWYRQTLGQGPEFLTYFQNEAQLEKSRLLSDRFSAERPKGSFSTLEIQRTEQGDSAMYLCASSLDIAVTDTQYFGPGTRLTVL.

This clonotype was seen repeatedly, ten times or more. At one boundary the junction diverges from the germline segment, which might be a read error. V is TRBV10-3 and J is TRBJ1-4, with 7 positions matching TRBD1. The CDR3 sequence is 13 residues long. Germline CDR1 reads ENHRY; CDR2 reads SYGVKD. The DNA for the CDR3 is TGTGCCACGGACAGGCAGTCGGATGAAAAACTGCTTTTT. This translates into CATDRQSDEKLLF.

In this sample, this clonotype turned up many times. One end of the junction varies from germline; a read error may be responsible. The chain uses TRBV7-3 and TRBJ1-2; possible D gene TRBD1, 5 bases. This CDR3 is 15 amino acids long. Germline CDR1 and CDR2: SGHTA and FQGTGA. The CDR3 spells CASSPEPSTDYGYPF. The CDR3 DNA is TGTGCCAGCAGCCCAGAACCATCGACAGACTATGGCTACCCCTTC.

This clonotype was counted a few times. The genes are TRBV6-1 and TRBJ2-5; TRBD2 matches at 10 bases. With 3 bases clipped from V and 6 bases from J, the junction kept 19 bases outside the gene matches. Per the germline V gene, CDR1 is MNHNS and CDR2 is SASEGT. The CDR3 has 19 amino acids. The CDR3 is CASSEKTSGLWGWGKTQYF. CDR3 DNA sequence: TGTGCCAGCAGTGAGAAGACTAGCGGGCTATGGGGCTGGGGAAAGACCCAGTACTTC.

The rearrangement uses TRBV2 and TRBJ2-1; 8 positions match TRBD1. V lost 6 bases to trimming and J lost 7 bases; unmatched junction nucleotides: 11. The CDR3 length is 15 residues. CDR1 and CDR2 from the germline V gene are SNHLY and FYNNEI. The CDR3 nucleotides are TGTGCCAGCAGCGTTGTGACAGGGGTTTGGAATGAGCAGTTCTTC. This translates into CASSVVTGVWNEQFF.

This clonotype appeared many times. The rearrangement uses TRBV19 and TRBJ1-5, with 10 bases that match TRBD1. This CDR3 region has 15 residues. Germline CDR1 reads LNHDA; CDR2 reads SQIVND (reference sequence). The junction had 8 bases not matched to a gene; V was cut back by 6 bases and J by 6 bases. This CDR3 reads CASSWLGQGLQPQHF. As DNA, the CDR3 is TGTGCCAGTAGCTGGCTGGGACAGGGGCTTCAGCCCCAGCATTTT. The whole variable domain, remainder taken from reference TRBV19 and TRBJ1-5, is DGGITQSPKYLFRKEGQNVTLSCEQNLNHDAMYWYRQDPGQGLRLIYYSQIVNDFQKGDIAEGYSVSREKKESFPLTVTSAQKNPTAFYLCASSWLGQGLQPQHFGDGTRLSIL.

This clonotype was observed a handful of times. A single base separates this from a much larger clone, so it may be a read error. This chain connects TRBV2 to TRBJ2-5, with 12 bases fitting TRBD2. CDR3 length equals 20 residues. Trimming at V came to 0 bases and at J to 8 bases, leaving 19 bases not matched to a gene. Germline V gene sequence: CDR1 SNHLY, CDR2 FYNNEI. CDR3 in DNA: TGTGCCAGCAGTGAAGCTGTGGGTACTAGCGGGAGGAGCCGTCGGGACACCCAGTACTTC. Protein: CASSEAVGTSGRSRRDTQYF.

This rearrangement joins TRBV20-1 to TRBJ2-1; 11 bases fit TRBD2. There are 15 residues in the CDR3. V trimming: 6 bases; J trimming: 3 bases; junction bases outside the gene matches: 7. CDR1 is DFQATT, CDR2 SNEGSKA, per germline (reference sequence). For the CDR3, the DNA is TGCAGTGCGGACGGGACTAGCGGACACTACAATGAGCAGTTCTTC. Its protein product is CSADGTSGHYNEQFF.

This clonotype was recorded many times. The CDR3 reads CASSLRRDSSYEQYF. The CDR3 region has the DNA TGTGCCAGCAGCCTACGCCGGGACAGCTCCTACGAGCAGTACTTC. This chain connects TRBV7-9 to TRBJ2-7; 7 bases are shared with TRBD1. V lost 5 bases, J lost 0 bases, and 7 bases stayed unmatched. The CDR3 runs to 15 residues. From germline, CDR1 is SEHNR and CDR2 FQNEAQ (reference sequence).

This clonotype came up many times. This chain connects TRBV5-8 to TRBJ2-1; 9 bases map to TRBD1. The CDR3 is 14 amino acids. The trim removed 0 bases at V and 10 bases at J, leaving 5 bases unmatched. CDR1 is SGHTS and CDR2 is YDEGEE in the germline V gene. CDR3 region: CASSLGQGVKEQFF. In DNA form, the CDR3 reads TGTGCCAGCAGCTTGGGACAGGGGGTAAAGGAGCAGTTCTTC.

As concerns this clonotype: A read error is likely, as this CDR3 ends without the conserved phenylalanine or tryptophan. The CDR3 reads CASSQERSDAYSYEQYL. CDR3 nucleotide sequence: TGCGCCAGCAGCCAGGAGCGATCGGACGCTTACTCCTACGAGCAGTACCTC. The rearrangement links TRBV4-3 to TRBJ2-7, with D hard to call. CDR3 size: 17 residues. Germline CDR1 is LGHNA and CDR2 is YSLEER. V was clipped by 3 bases and J by 0 bases, with 18 bases between them.

Remarks on this clonotype: Given a much more abundant clone one base away, this may be a read error. J is TRBJ2-7 and V is TRBV20-1; no clear D. The CDR3 length is 14 residues. Deletions cut 1 base from V and 6 bases from J, with 16 bases between. Germline V gives CDR1 DFQATT, CDR2 SNEGSKA (reference sequence). Written as DNA, the CDR3 is TGCAGTGCTAGAGGAGAGACGGTAACTTCCGAGCAGTACTTC. It yields the protein CSARGETVTSEQYF.

The rearrangement uses TRBV7-2 and TRBJ1-4, with 10 bases lining up with TRBD1. Unmatched junction bases numbered 5, after V lost 5 bases and J lost 8 bases. The germline V gene has CDR1 SGHTA and CDR2 FQGNSA. The CDR3 is made up of 14 amino acids. CDR3 nucleotides: TGTGCCAGCAGCCTCGACAGGGGGCACGAAAAACTGTTTTTT. Its protein is CASSLDRGHEKLFF.

The rearrangement joins TRBV20-1 to TRBJ2-6; tentative D call: TRBD2 (6 bases). V lost 6 bases to trimming and J lost 5 bases, with 11 bases between them. Germline V gives CDR1 DFQATT, CDR2 SNEGSKA (reference sequence). This CDR3 has 13 residues. This CDR3 reads CSASTRRANVLTF. The CDR3 DNA is TGCAGTGCGTCGACTAGAAGGGCCAACGTCCTGACTTTC.

This clonotype has ten or more counts. The chain links TRBV13 to TRBJ2-3, with 7 bases aligning to TRBD2. CDR3 size: 16 residues. Germline CDR1 reads PRHDT; CDR2 reads FYEKMQ (reference sequence). Trimming cost V 6 bases and J 7 bases; bases outside gene matches: 16. The CDR3 coding sequence is TGTGCCAGCAGATACCAACTAGGGGAGGGTACGAATACGCAGTATTTT. It codes for CASRYQLGEGTNTQYF.

On this clonotype: This could be a read error, since a much larger clone is one nucleotide away. The chain recombines TRBV12-3 or TRBV12-4 with TRBJ2-7, with 10 bases matching TRBD1. With 3 bases clipped from V and 3 bases from J, the junction kept 20 bases outside the gene matches. The CDR3 extends over 20 amino acids. The DNA for the CDR3 is TGTGCCAGCAGTTTCGTCGGAGGGACAGGGGCCAGGATGGGCTACTACGAGCAGTACTTC. Translation: CASSFVGGTGARMGYYEQYF.